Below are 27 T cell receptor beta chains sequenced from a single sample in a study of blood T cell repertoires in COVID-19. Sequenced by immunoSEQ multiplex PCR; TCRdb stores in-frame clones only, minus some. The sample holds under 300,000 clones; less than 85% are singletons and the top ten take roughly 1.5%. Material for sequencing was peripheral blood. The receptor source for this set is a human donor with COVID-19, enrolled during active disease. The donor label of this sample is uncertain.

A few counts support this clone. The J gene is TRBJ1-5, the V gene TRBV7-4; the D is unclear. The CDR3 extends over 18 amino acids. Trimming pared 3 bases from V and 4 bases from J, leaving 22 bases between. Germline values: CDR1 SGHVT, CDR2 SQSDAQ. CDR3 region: CASSLATPKIARNQPQHF. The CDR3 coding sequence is TGTGCCAGCAGCTTGGCAACGCCTAAAATAGCGCGGAATCAGCCCCAGCATTTT.

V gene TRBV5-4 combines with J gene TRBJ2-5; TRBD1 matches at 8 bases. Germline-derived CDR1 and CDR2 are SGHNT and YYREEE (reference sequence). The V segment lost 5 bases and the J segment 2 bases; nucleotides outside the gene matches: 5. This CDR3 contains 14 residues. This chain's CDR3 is CASRKGQGQETQYF. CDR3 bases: TGTGCCAGCAGGAAAGGACAGGGTCAAGAGACCCAGTACTTC.

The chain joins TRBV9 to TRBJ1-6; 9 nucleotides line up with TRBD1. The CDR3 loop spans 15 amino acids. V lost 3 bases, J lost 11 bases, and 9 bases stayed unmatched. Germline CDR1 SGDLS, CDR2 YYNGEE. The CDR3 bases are TGTGCCAGCAGCGCCACCGTAGGACAGGGGACACCCCTCCACTTT. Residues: CASSATVGQGTPLHF. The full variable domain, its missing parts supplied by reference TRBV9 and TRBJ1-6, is DSGVTQTPKHLITATGQRVTLRCSPRSGDLSVYWYQQSLDQGLQFLIQYYNGEERAKGNILERFSAQQFPDLHSELNLSSLELGDSALYFCASSATVGQGTPLHFGNGTRLTVT.

The CDR3 coding sequence is TGTGCCAGCAGCCTACGGGACACCAACGACAATGAGCAGTTCTTC. Translation gives CASSLRDTNDNEQFF. This rearrangement joins TRBV5-4 to TRBJ2-1, with D possibly matching TRBD1 (6 bases). The CDR3 has 15 amino acids. The V and J ends lost 4 bases and 5 bases respectively, with 16 bases between them. Germline assignment: CDR1 SGHNT and CDR2 YYREEE (reference sequence).

CDR3 DNA: TGCAGCGTTGCTAGGTCAGCGAACAATGAGCAGTTCTTC. It translates to CSVARSANNEQFF. The chain joins TRBV29-1 to TRBJ2-1; D gene uncertain. The germline V gene encodes CDR1 SQVTM and CDR2 ANQGSEA. V shed 4 bases and J shed 5 bases, with 12 bases lying between them. The CDR3 contains 13 residues.

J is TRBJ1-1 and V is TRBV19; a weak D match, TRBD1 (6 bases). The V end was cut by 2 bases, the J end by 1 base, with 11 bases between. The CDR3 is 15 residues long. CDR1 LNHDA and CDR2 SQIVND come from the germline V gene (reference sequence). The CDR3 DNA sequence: TGTGCCAGTAGTATAAACCCACAGGGGAACACTGAAGCTTTCTTT. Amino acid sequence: CASSINPQGNTEAFF.

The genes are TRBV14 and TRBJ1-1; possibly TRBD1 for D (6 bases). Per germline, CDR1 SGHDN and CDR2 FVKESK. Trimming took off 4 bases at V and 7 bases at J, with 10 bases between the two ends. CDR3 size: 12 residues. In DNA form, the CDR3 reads TGTGCCAGCAGCCGGAACAGGGTTGAAGCTTTCTTT. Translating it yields CASSRNRVEAFF.

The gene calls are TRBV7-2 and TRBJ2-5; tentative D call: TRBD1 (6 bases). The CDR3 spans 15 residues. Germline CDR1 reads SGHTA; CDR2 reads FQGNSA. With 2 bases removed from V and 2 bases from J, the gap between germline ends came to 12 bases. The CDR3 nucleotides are TGTGCCAGCAGCTTACAATCCAGGGGTCAAGAGACCCAGTACTTC. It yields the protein CASSLQSRGQETQYF.

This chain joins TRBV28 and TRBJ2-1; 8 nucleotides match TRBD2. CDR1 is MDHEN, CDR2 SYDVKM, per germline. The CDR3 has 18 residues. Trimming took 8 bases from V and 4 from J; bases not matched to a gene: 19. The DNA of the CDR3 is TGTGCCAGCGTCCCTCGGGAGGGCGTCCCTCCGCGATACAATGAGCAGTTCTTC. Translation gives CASVPREGVPPRYNEQFF. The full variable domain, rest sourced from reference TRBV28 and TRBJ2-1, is DVKVTQSSRYLVKRTGEKVFLECVQDMDHENMFWYRQDPGLGLRLIYFSYDVKMKEKGDIPEGYSVSREKKERFSLILESASTNQTSMYLCASVPREGVPPRYNEQFFGPGTRLTVL.

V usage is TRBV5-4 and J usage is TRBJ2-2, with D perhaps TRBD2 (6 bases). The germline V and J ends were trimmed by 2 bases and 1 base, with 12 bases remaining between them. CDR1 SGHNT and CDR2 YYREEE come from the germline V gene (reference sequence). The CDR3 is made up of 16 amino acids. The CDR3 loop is CASSFGGRGNTGELFF. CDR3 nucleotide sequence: TGTGCCAGCAGCTTCGGAGGGAGAGGGAACACCGGGGAGCTGTTTTTT.

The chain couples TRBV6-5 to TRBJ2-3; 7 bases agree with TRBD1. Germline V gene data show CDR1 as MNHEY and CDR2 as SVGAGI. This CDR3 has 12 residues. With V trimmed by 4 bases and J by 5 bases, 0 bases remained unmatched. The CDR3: CASSSGGDTQYF. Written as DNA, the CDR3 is TGTGCCAGCAGTTCAGGGGGAGATACGCAGTATTTT.

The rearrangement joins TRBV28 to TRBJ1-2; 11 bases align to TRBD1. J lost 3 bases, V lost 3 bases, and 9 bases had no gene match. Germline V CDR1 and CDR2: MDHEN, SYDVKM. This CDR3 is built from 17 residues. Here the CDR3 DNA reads TGTGCCAGCAGTTTGCCCCTAGGGACAGGGGGTCACTATGGCTACACCTTC. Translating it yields CASSLPLGTGGHYGYTF.

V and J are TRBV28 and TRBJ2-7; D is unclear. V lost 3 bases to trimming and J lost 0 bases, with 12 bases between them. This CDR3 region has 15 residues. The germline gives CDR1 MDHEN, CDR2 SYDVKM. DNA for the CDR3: TGTGCCAGCAGTTTGAAAATCCAGGACTCCTACGAGCAGTACTTC. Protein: CASSLKIQDSYEQYF.

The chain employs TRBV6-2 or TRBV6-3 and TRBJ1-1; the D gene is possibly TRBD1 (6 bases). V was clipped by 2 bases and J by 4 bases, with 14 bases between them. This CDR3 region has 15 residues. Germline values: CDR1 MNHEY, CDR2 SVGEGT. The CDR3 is CASSYVNRVGTEAFF. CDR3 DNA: TGTGCCAGCAGTTACGTGAACAGGGTGGGCACTGAAGCTTTCTTT.

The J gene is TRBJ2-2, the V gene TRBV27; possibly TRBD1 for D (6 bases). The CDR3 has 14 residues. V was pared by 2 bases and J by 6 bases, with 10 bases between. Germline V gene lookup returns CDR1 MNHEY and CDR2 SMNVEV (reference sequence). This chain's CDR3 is CASSLLGAAGELFF. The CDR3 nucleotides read TGTGCCAGCAGTTTACTGGGGGCCGCCGGGGAGCTGTTTTTT.

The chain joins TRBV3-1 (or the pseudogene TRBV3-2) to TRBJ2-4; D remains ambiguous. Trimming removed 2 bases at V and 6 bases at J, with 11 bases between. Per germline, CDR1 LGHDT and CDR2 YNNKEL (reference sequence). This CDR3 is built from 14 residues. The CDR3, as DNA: TGTGCCAGCAGCCAAAGGCTAGTGCCAAACATTCAGTACTTC. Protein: CASSQRLVPNIQYF.

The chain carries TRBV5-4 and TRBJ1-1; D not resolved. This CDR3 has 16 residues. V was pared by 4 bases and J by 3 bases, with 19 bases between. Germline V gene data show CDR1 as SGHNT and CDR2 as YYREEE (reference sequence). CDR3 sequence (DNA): TGTGCCAGCAGCCCTCCCGGAGCCTTAGCGGACACTGAAGCTTTCTTT. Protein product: CASSPPGALADTEAFF.

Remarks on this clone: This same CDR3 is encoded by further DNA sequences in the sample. The CDR3: CASSFGQGRETQYF. CDR3 bases: TGCGCCAGCAGCTTCGGACAGGGTCGAGAGACCCAGTACTTC. The chain uses TRBV5-1 and TRBJ2-5, with 8 positions matching TRBD1. With V trimmed by 2 bases and J by 4 bases, 4 bases remained unmatched. Germline V lookup: CDR1 SGHRS, CDR2 YFSETQ. The CDR3 runs to 14 residues.

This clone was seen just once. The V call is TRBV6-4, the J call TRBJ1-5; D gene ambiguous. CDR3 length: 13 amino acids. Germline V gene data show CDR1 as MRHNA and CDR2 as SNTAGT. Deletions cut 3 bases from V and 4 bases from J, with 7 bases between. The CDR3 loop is CASSEEINQPQHF. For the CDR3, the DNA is TGTGCCAGCAGTGAGGAGATTAATCAGCCCCAGCATTTT.

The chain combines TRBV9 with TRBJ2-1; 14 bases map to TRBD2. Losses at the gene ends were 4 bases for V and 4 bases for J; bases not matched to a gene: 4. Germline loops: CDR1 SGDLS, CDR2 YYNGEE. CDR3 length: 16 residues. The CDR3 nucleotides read TGTGCCAGCAGCTCCCGGACTAGCGGGGGGTACAATGAGCAGTTCTTC. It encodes CASSSRTSGGYNEQFF.

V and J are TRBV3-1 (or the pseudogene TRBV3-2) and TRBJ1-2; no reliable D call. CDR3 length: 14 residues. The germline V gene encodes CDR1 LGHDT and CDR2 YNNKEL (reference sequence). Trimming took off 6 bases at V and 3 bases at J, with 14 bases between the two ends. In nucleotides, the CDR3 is TGTGCCAGCAGACTGACATCGGAGGACTATGGCTACACCTTC. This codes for CASRLTSEDYGYTF.

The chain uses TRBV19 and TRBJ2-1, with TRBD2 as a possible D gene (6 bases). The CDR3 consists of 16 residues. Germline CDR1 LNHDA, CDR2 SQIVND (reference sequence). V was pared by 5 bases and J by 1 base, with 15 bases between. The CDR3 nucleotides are TGTGCCAGTAGTGCGCCCGGGACTCCTTCCTACAATGAGCAGTTCTTC. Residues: CASSAPGTPSYNEQFF.

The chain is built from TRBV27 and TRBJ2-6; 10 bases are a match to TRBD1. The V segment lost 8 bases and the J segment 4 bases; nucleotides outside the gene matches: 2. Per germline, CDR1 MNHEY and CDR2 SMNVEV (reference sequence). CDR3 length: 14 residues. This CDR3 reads CASRTGGGANVLTF. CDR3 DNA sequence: TGTGCCAGCCGGACAGGGGGAGGGGCCAACGTCCTGACTTTC.

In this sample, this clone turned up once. Here the CDR3 reads CASSFDRGLDEKLFF. DNA for the CDR3: TGCGCCAGCAGCTTTGACAGGGGGCTGGATGAAAAACTGTTTTTT. This chain uses TRBV5-1 with TRBJ1-4, with 10 positions matching TRBD1. Trimming at V came to 2 bases and at J to 6 bases, leaving 4 bases not matched to a gene. Germline CDR1 is SGHRS and CDR2 is YFSETQ. The CDR3 loop spans 15 amino acids.

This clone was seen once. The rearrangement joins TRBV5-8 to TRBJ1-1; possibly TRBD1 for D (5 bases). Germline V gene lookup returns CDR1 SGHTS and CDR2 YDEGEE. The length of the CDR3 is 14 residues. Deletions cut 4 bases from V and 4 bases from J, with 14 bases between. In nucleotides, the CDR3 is TGTGCCAGCAGCCCGAGGTTTGGGGCCACTGAAGCTTTCTTT. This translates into CASSPRFGATEAFF.

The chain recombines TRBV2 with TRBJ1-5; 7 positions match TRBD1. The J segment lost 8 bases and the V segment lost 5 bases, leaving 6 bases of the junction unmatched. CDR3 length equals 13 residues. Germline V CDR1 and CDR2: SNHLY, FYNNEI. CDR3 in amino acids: CASSQGDQEPQHF. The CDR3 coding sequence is TGTGCCAGCAGTCAGGGGGACCAGGAGCCCCAGCATTTT.

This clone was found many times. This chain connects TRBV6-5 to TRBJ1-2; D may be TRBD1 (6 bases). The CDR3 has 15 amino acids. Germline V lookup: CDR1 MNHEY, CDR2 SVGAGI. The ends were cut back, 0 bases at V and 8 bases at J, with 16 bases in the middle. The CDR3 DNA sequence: TGTGCCAGCAGTTACTCCCCCCGTACAGGGCAAGGCTACACCTTC. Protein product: CASSYSPRTGQGYTF.